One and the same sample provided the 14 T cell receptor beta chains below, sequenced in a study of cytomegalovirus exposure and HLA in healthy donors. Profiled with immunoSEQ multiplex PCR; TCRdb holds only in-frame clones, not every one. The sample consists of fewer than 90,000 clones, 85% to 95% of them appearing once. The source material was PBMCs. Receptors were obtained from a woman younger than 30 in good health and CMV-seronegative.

Here the CDR3 DNA reads TGTGCCAGCAGTTTGCCCTACAGGGGTTTCCCTGAAGCTTTCTTT. Amino acids: CASSLPYRGFPEAFF. The rearrangement joins TRBV28 to TRBJ1-1; 7 nucleotides agree with TRBD1. CDR1 and CDR2 (germline): MDHEN, SYDVKM. This CDR3 region has 15 residues. J gave up 6 bases and V 3 bases, and 10 bases lay outside the gene matches.

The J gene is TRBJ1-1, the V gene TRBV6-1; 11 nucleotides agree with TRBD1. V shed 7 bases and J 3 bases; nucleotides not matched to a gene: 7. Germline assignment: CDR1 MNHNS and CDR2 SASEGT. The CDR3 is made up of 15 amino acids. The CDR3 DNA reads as TGTGCCAGCACGGAGGACAGGGGGCCGTACACTGAAGCTTTCTTT. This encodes CASTEDRGPYTEAFF.

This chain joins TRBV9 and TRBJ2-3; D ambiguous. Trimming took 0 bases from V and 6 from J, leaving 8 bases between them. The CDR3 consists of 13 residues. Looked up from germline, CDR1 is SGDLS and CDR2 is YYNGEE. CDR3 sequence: CASSVGAGDTQYF. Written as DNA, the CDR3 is TGTGCCAGCAGCGTAGGTGCCGGGGATACGCAGTATTTT.

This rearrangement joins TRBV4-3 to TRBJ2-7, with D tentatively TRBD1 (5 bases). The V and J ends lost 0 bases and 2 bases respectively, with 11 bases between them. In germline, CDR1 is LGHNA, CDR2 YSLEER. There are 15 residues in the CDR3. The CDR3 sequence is CASSQEHQGAYEQYF. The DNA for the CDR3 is TGCGCCAGCAGCCAAGAGCATCAGGGCGCCTACGAGCAGTACTTC.

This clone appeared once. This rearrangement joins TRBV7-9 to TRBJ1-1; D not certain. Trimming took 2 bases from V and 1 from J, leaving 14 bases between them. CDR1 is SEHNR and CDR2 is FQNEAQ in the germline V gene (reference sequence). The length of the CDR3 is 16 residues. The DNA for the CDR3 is TGTGCCAGCAGCTTAAACCCCCTACAGAGGAACACTGAAGCTTTCTTT. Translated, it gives CASSLNPLQRNTEAFF.

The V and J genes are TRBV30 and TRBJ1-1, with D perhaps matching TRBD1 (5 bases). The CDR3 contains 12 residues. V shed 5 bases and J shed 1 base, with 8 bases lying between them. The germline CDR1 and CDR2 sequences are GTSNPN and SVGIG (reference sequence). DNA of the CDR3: TGTGCCTGGGACAGAAAGAACACTGAAGCTTTCTTT. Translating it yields CAWDRKNTEAFF.

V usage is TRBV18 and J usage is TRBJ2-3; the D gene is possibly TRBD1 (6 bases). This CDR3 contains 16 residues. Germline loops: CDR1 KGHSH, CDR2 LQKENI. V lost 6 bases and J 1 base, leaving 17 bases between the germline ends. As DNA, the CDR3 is TGTGCCAGCTCTCCCCTACAGGGAATTGGCACAGATACGCAGTATTTT. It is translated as CASSPLQGIGTDTQYF.

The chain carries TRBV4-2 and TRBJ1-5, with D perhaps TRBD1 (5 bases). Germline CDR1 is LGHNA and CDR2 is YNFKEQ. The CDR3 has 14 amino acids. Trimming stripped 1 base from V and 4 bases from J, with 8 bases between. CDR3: CASSQVEGNQPQHF. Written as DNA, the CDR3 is TGTGCCAGCAGCCAAGTGGAGGGGAATCAGCCCCAGCATTTT.

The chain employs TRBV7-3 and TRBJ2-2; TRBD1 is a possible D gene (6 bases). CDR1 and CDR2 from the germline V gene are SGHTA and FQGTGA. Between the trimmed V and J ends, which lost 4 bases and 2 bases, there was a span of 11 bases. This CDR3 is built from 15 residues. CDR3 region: CASSSRTVNTGELFF. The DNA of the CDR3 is TGTGCCAGCAGCTCCCGGACAGTTAACACCGGGGAGCTGTTTTTT.

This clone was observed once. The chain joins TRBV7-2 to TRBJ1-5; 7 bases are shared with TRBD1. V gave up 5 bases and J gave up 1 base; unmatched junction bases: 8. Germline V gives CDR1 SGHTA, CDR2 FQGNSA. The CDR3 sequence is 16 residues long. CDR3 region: CASSPHSGQSNQPQHF. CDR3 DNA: TGTGCCAGCAGCCCTCACTCGGGACAGAGCAATCAGCCCCAGCATTTT.

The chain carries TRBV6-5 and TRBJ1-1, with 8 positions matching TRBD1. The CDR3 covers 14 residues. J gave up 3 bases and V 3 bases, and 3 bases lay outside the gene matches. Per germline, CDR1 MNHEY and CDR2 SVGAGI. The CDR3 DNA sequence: TGTGCCAGCAGTTATACAGGGGGGGACACTGAAGCTTTCTTT. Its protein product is CASSYTGGDTEAFF.

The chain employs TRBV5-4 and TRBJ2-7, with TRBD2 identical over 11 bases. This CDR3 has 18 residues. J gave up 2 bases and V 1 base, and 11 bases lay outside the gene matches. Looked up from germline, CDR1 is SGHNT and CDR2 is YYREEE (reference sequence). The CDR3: CASSLFGSGGARTYEQYF. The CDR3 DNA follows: TGTGCCAGCAGCTTGTTCGGTAGCGGGGGGGCTAGAACCTACGAGCAGTACTTC.

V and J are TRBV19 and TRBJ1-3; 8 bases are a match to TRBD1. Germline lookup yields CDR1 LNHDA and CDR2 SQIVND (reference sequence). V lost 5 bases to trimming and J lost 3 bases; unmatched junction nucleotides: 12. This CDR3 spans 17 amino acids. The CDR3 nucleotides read TGTGCCAGTAGTCTACGCCGACAGGGGATCGGTGGAAACACCATATATTTT. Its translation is CASSLRRQGIGGNTIYF.

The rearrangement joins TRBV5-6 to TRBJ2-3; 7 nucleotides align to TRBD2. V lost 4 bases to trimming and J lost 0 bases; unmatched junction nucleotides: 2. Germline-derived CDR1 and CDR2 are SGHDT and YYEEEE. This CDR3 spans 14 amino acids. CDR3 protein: CASSGGLSTDTQYF. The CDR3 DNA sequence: TGTGCCAGCAGCGGGGGACTAAGCACAGATACGCAGTATTTT.